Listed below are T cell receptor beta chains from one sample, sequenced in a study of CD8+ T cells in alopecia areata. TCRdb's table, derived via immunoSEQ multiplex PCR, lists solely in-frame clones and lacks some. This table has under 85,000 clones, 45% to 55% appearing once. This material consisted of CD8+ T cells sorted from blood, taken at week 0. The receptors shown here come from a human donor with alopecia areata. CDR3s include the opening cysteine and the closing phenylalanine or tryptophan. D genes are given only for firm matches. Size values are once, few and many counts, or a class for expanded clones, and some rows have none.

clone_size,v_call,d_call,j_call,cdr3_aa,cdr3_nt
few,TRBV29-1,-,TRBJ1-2,CSAEGGAQFGYTF,TGCAGCGCCGAGGGGGGGGCGCAGTTTGGCTACACCTTC
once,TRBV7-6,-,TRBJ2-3,CASSLSTDTQYF,TGTGCCAGCAGCTTAAGCACAGATACGCAGTATTTT
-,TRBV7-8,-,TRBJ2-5,CASIDLPPDLGGKETQYF,TGTGCCAGCATCGACCTCCCGCCGGACCTGGGCGGAAAAGAGACCCAGTACTTC
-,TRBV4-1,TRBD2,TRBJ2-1,CASSPARGGNEQFF,TGCGCCAGCAGCCCTGCCCGGGGAGGGAATGAGCAGTTCTTC
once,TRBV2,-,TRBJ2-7,CASSSYEQYF,TGTGCCAGCAGTTCCTACGAGCAGTACTTC
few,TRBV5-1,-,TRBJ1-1,CASSLGGVAFF,TGCGCCAGCAGCCTAGGTGGTGTAGCTTTCTTT
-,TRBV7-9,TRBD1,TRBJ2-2,CASSPPGTGGSGELFF,TGTGCCAGCAGCCCCCCCGGGACAGGGGGCTCCGGGGAGCTGTTTTTT
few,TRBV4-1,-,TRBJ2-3,CASSPRADYTDTQYF,TGCGCCAGCAGCCCGAGAGCGGACTACACAGATACGCAGTATTTT
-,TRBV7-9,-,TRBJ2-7,CASSLSDNSYEQYF,TGTGCCAGCAGCTTGTCGGACAATTCCTACGAGCAGTACTTC
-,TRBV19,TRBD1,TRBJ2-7,CASSIHRDRIYEQYF,TGTGCCAGTAGTATACATCGGGACAGGATCTACGAGCAGTACTTC
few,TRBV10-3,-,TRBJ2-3,CAIKDGTDTQYF,TGTGCCATCAAGGATGGCACAGATACGCAGTATTTT
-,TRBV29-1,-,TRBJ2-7,CSVAGGPYEQYF,TGCAGCGTTGCCGGGGGCCCATACGAGCAGTACTTC
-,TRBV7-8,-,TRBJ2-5,CASSPGGWGETQYF,TGTGCCAGCAGCCCCGGGGGCTGGGGCGAGACCCAGTACTTC
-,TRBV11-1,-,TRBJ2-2,CASSTEDTTGELFF,TGTGCCAGCAGCACCGAAGACACTACCGGGGAGCTGTTTTTT
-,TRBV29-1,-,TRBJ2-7,CSVTKGLGGSYEQYF,TGCAGCGTGACGAAGGGTTTGGGAGGATCCTACGAGCAGTACTTC